This T cell receptor (beta chain) derives from a study of blood T cell repertoires in COVID-19. Background on the study: COVID-19 samples, acute and convalescent, were from the United States, Italy and Spain. From T cells, B-cell-depleted T cells, or PBMCs came the material, which was cDNA or gDNA.

Assay: immunoSEQ multiplex PCR; the TCRdb copy retains only in-frame clones and omits some. The data show approximately 260,000 clones, approximately 89% seen once. The junction had 8 bases not matched to a gene; V was cut back by 4 bases and J by 6 bases. CDR3 length: 15 residues. Germline V gives CDR1 MDHEN, CDR2 SYDVKM. This receptor was obtained from a woman aged 40-49 years with acute COVID-19. The sequencing input was PBMCs or T cells enriched from blood (not recorded which). V usage is TRBV28 and J usage is TRBJ1-1; 10 bases match TRBD1. The DNA of the CDR3 is TGTGCCAGCAGTTCCACTGGGACAGGGGTTTCTGAAGCTTTCTTT. It encodes CASSSTGTGVSEAFF.